This T cell receptor beta chain is from a study of cytomegalovirus exposure and HLA in healthy donors. Study-wide points: HLA restriction was apparent for most CMV-associated TCR beta chains in a later analysis.

The CDR3 covers 14 residues. Trimming took 3 bases from V and 7 from J; bases not matched to a gene: 5. Germline-derived CDR1 and CDR2 are SGHRS and YFSETQ. The PCR ran on 60 Vbeta and 13 Jbeta primers. This table comes from immunoSEQ multiplex PCR, and its TCRdb copy is limited to in-frame clones, with some not included. The data contain about 170,000 clones, 70% to 90% of them singletons. On this clone: The antigen remains unidentified.

The clonotype originates from a man between 18 and 35 years old in good health and CMV-seropositive. The sample was PBMCs. This chain connects TRBV5-1 to TRBJ1-4; 8 nucleotides line up with TRBD1. CDR3 sequence (DNA): TGCGCCAGCAGCTATCAGGGGGCGCGTGAAAAACTGTTTTTT. Protein: CASSYQGAREKLFF.